This T cell receptor (beta chain) was recovered during a study of CD8 T cells in Susac syndrome. Across the whole study: At the time of blood draw, patients with Susac syndrome were therapy-naive, receiving corticosteroids, or receiving intravenous immunoglobulin alone. Points from the study as a whole: Clonal expansion did not appear in Susac syndrome CD4+ T cell repertoires.

Turning to this clonotype: Its antigen is undetermined.

TEMRA cells were FACS-enriched, unlike CD8+ and CD4+ T cells, which were negatively isolated. The authors reverse transcribed roughly 0.5 to 1 ug RNA with random hexamers. TCR beta CDR3 was amplified by immunoSEQ covering 54 Vbeta and 13 Jbeta. TCRdb analysed the immunoSEQ multiplex PCR reads with MiXCR anew, one entry per CDR3 protein. Among about 210,000 distinct CDR3 sequences listed, about 94% were seen once. Trimming removed 5 bases at V and 6 bases at J, with 9 bases between. There are 12 residues in the CDR3. Per the germline V gene, CDR1 is SEHNR and CDR2 is FQNEAQ (reference sequence). This chain uses TRBV7-9 with TRBJ2-3; perhaps TRBD2 as D (6 bases). The receptor's source is a human donor with Susac syndrome. The sequencing sample was made of CD4+ T cells from PBMCs. CDR3 bases: TGTGCCAGCAGCCATGGGGGGGATACGCAGTATTTT. Translating it yields CASSHGGDTQYF.